The 8 T cell receptor beta chains presented below share a single source sample, sequenced in a study of T cell responses to AZD1222 COVID-19 vaccine (dated by TCRdb to the early 2020s). Library creation used the immunoSEQ multiplex PCR assay. TCRdb obtained this table from immuneACCESS and retained in-frame rearrangements with V and J assigned. These tables miss some clones; where compared with another copy, unresolved V genes account for less than half of the shortfall, and the remainder is unexplained. The sample includes some 97,000 clones, with about 89% observed a single time. Roughly 4.2% of the sample is held by the ten biggest clonotypes. Interpreted using the paper, the time point label stands for: baseline before first vaccination. This specimen's treatment or condition label, per the study, means: meningococcal conjugate vaccine given as trial control. The starting material was peripheral blood, obtained on day 0 of MenACWY control vaccination. The origin of the receptors is an adult in good health.

The chain combines TRBV28 with TRBJ2-2; the D call may be TRBD1 or TRBD2 (7 bases each). V gave up 11 bases and J gave up 7 bases, with 23 bases separating them. Germline V lookup: CDR1 MDHEN, CDR2 SYDVKM. CDR3 length: 15 residues. CDR3 sequence (DNA): TGTGCCGGGGGGGGACAGAGTCTGCGAGGCGGGGAGCTGTTTTTT. This gives the protein CAGGGQSLRGGELFF.

The chain has TRBV27 and TRBJ1-5, with TRBD1 matching over 10 bases. The junction had 5 bases not matched to a gene; V was cut back by 8 bases and J by 7 bases. This CDR3 is 13 amino acids long. CDR1 MNHEY and CDR2 SMNVEV come from the germline V gene (reference sequence). The chain's CDR3 is CASSDRGLQPQHF. DNA for the CDR3: TGTGCCAGCTCCGACAGGGGGCTGCAGCCCCAGCATTTT.

The chain is built from TRBV3-1 (or the pseudogene TRBV3-2) and TRBJ2-1; 9 nucleotides agree with TRBD2. The trim removed 0 bases at V and 6 bases at J, leaving 3 bases unmatched. Germline loops: CDR1 LGHDT, CDR2 YNNKEL (reference sequence). The CDR3 extends over 15 amino acids. CDR3 protein: CASSQDASGANEQFF. Here the CDR3 DNA reads TGTGCCAGCAGCCAAGACGCTAGCGGGGCCAATGAGCAGTTCTTC.

The rearrangement uses TRBV7-9 and TRBJ2-7; TRBD2 matches 9 bases. V was clipped by 5 bases and J by 5 bases; unmatched bases: 10. The CDR3 length is 15 residues. Looked up from germline, CDR1 is SEHNR and CDR2 is FQNEAQ (reference sequence). CDR3: CASSRGRGGLNEQYF. CDR3 nucleotide sequence: TGTGCCAGCAGCCGAGGGCGGGGGGGCCTGAACGAGCAGTACTTC.

V is TRBV10-1 and J is TRBJ1-4, with a possible D match to TRBD1 (5 bases). The V end lost 2 bases, the J end lost 12 bases, and 13 bases lay between the germline ends. The CDR3 extends over 13 amino acids. Germline CDR1 WNHNN, CDR2 SYGVQD (reference sequence). The CDR3 loop reads CASSERRDGELFF. The CDR3 nucleotides read TGCGCCAGCAGTGAGCGCAGGGATGGAGAACTGTTTTTT.

This rearrangement joins TRBV18 to TRBJ1-6; no reliable D call. The CDR3 has 13 amino acids. Deletions cut 2 bases from V and 7 bases from J, with 6 bases between. Germline CDR1 is KGHSH and CDR2 is LQKENI. The DNA of the CDR3 is TGTGCCAGCTCACCAGACGGCAATTCACCCCTCCACTTT. Translated: CASSPDGNSPLHF.

This clone is a singleton in its sample. The J gene is TRBJ1-4, the V gene TRBV9, with D hard to call. The length of the CDR3 is 14 residues. Germline V gives CDR1 SGDLS, CDR2 YYNGEE. V lost 0 bases and J 8 bases, leaving 11 bases between the germline ends. The CDR3 protein is CASSVAPGREKLFF. CDR3 sequence (DNA): TGTGCCAGCAGCGTAGCCCCGGGGAGGGAAAAACTGTTTTTT.

The rearrangement links TRBV30 to TRBJ2-7; possibly TRBD1 or TRBD2 for D (5 bases each). Germline-derived CDR1 and CDR2 are GTSNPN and SVGIG (reference sequence). The CDR3 extends over 12 amino acids. V was clipped by 1 base and J by 9 bases, with 13 bases between them. The CDR3 here is CAWSGGSTGQYF. In nucleotides, the CDR3 is TGTGCCTGGAGTGGGGGGTCGACCGGGCAGTACTTC.